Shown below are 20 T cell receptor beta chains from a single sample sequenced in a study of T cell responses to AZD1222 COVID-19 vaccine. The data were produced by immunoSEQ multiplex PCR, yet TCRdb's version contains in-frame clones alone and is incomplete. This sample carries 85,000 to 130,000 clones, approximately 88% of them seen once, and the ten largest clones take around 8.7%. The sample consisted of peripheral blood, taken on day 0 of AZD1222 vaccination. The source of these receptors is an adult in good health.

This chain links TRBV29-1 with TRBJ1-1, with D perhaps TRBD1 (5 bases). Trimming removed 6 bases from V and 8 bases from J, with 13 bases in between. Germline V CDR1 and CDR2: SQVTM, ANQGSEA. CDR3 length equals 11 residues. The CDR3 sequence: CSVPSGGEAFF. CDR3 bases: TGCAGCGTCCCATCGGGGGGGGAAGCTTTCTTT.

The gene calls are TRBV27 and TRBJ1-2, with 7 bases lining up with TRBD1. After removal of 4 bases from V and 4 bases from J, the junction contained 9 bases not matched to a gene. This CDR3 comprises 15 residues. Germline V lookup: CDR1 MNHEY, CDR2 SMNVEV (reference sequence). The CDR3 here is CASSSIDREGYGYTF. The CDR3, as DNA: TGTGCCAGCAGTTCAATCGACAGGGAGGGCTATGGCTACACCTTC.

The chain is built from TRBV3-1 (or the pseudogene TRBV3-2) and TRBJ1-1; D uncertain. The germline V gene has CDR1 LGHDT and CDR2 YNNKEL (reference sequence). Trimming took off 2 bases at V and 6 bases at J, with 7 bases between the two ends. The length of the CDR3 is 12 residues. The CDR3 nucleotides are TGTGCCAGCAGCCAAACGGCAGCTGAAGCTTTCTTT. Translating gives CASSQTAAEAFF.

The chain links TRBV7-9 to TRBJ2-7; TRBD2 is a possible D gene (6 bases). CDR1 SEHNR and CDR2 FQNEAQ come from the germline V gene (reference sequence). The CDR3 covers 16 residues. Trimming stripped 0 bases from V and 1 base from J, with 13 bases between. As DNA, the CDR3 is TGTGCCAGCAGCTTAGCGTTAATCGGGGGATCCTACGAGCAGTACTTC. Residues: CASSLALIGGSYEQYF.

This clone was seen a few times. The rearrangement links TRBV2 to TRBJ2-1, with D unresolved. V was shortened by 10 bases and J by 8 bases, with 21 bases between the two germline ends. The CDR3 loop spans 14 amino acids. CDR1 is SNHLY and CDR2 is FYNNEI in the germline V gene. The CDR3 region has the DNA TGTGCCACCCACCCAAGGGCATTAAACTATGAGCAGTTCTTC. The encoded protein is CATHPRALNYEQFF.

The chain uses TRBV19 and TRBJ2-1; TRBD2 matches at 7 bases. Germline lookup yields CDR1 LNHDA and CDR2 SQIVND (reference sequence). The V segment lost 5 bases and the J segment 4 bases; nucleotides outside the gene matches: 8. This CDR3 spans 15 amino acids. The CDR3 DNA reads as TGTGCCAGTAGTCTAGCGGACACCATGTACAATGAGCAGTTCTTC. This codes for CASSLADTMYNEQFF.

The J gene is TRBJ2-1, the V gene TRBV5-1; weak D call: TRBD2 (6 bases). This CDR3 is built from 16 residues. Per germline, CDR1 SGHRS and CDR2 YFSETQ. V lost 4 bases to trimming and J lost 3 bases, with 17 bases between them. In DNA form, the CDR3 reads TGCGCCAGCAGCCTTACGGGCGGGGCAAGCTACAATGAGCAGTTCTTC. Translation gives CASSLTGGASYNEQFF. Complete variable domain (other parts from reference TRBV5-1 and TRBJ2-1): KAGVTQTPRYLIKTRGQQVTLSCSPISGHRSVSWYQQTPGQGLQFLFEYFSETQRNKGNFPGRFSGRQFSNSRSEMNVSTLELGDSALYLCASSLTGGASYNEQFFGPGTRLTVL.

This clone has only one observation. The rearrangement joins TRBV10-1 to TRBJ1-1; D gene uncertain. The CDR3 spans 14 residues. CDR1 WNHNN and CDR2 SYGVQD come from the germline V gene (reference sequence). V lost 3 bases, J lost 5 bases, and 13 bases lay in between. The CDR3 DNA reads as TGCGCCAGCAGTGAAGTAGGGCGGGAGACTGAAGCTTTCTTT. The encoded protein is CASSEVGRETEAFF.

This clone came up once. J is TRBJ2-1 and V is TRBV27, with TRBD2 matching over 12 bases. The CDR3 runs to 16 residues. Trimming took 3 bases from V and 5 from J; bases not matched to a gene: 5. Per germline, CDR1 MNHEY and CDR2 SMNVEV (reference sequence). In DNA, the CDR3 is TGTGCCAGCAGTTTCAGGACTAGCGGGGTGGACAATGAGCAGTTCTTC. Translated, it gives CASSFRTSGVDNEQFF.

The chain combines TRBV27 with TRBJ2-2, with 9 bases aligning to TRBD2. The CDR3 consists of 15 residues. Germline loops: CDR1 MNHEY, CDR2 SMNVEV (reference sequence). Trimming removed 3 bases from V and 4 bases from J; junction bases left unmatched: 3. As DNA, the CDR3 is TGTGCCAGCAGTTTTTATAGCGGGAGCACCGGGGAGCTGTTTTTT. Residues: CASSFYSGSTGELFF.

Here the CDR3 reads CASSRRLAGAGSGELFF. For the CDR3, the DNA is TGTGCCAGCAGCCGCCGACTAGCGGGCGCCGGTTCCGGGGAGCTGTTTTTT. The V and J genes are TRBV11-2 and TRBJ2-2; 10 bases fit TRBD2. The CDR3 has 17 residues. Germline V gene lookup returns CDR1 SGHAT and CDR2 FQNNGV. After removal of 5 bases from V and 6 bases from J, the junction contained 12 bases not matched to a gene.

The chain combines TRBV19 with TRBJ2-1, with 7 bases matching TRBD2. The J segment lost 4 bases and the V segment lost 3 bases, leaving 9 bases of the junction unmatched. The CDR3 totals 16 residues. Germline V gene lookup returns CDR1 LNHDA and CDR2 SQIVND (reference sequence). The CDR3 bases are TGTGCCAGTAGTATGGAGGGACTAAGGACTTACAATGAGCAGTTCTTC. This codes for CASSMEGLRTYNEQFF.

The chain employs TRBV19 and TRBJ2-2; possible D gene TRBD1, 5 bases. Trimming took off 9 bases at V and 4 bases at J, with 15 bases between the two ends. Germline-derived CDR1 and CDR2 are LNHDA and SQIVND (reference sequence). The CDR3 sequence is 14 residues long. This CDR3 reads CASRTDTFTGELFF. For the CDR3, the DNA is TGTGCCAGCCGAACGGACACTTTCACCGGGGAGCTGTTTTTT.

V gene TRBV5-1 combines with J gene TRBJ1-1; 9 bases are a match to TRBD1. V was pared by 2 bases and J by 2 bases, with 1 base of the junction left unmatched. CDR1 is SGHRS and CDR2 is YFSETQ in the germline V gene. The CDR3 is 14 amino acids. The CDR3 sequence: CASSLQGANTEAFF. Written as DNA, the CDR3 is TGCGCCAGCAGCTTACAGGGGGCAAACACTGAAGCTTTCTTT.

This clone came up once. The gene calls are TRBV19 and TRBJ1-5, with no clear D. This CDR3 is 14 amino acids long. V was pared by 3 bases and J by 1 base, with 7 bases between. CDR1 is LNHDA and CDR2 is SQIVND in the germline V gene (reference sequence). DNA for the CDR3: TGTGCCAGTAGTATCCGCAGAAGCAATCAGCCCCAGCATTTT. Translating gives CASSIRRSNQPQHF.

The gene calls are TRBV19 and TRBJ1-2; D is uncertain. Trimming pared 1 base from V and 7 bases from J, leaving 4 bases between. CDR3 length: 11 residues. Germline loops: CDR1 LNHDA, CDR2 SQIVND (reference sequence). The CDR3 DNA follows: TGTGCCAGTAGTATAGGGAGTGGCTACACCTTC. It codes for CASSIGSGYTF.

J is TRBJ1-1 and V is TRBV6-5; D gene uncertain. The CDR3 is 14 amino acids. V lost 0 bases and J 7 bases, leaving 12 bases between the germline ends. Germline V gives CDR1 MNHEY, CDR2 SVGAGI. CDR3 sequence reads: CASSYSPSRGEAFF. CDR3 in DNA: TGTGCCAGCAGTTACTCGCCGTCCCGGGGTGAAGCTTTCTTT.

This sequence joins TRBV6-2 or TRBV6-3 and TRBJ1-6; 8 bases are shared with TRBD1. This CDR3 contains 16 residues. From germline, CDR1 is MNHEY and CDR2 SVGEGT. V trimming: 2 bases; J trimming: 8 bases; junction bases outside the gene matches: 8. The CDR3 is CASSYPLRGRDSPLHF. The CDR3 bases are TGTGCCAGCAGTTACCCCCTCAGGGGGCGGGATTCACCCCTCCACTTT.

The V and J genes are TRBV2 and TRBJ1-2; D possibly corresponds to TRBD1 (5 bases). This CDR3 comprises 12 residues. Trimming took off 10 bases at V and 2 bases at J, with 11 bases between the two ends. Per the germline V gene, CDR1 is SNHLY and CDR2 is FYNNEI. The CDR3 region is CAISQGNYGYTF. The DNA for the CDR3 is TGTGCCATCTCTCAGGGAAACTATGGCTACACCTTC.

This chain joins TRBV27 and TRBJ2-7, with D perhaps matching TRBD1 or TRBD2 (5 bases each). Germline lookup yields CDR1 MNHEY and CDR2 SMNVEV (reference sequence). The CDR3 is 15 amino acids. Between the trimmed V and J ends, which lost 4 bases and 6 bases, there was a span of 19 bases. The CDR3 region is CASSSLGYGTAEQYF. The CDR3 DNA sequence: TGTGCCAGCAGTTCGCTTGGGTATGGGACGGCCGAGCAGTACTTC.